This T cell receptor beta chain was identified during a study of molecular identifiers for immune sequencing clone quantification. TCRdb used MiXCR to reprocess the PCR reads, holding one entry per CDR3 protein. The table lists approximately 670,000 distinct CDR3 sequences, about 20% of them singletons. Turning to this clonotype: Its antigen is unidentified. A much larger clone lies a single base off, so this may be a read error.

Broader study findings: Same-barcode identical TCR molecules could make highly expanded clones look smaller than they are. Spike-in Jurkat TCR RNA from a single cell reportedly registered among 950,000 to 1,000,000 naive cells.

Looked up from germline, CDR1 is DFQATT and CDR2 is SNEGSKA (reference sequence). The CDR3 consists of 18 residues. As CD8+CD4-CCR7+CD45RA+ cells, naive CD8 T cells were sorted. Sequencing was carried out using naive CD8+ T cells from blood, with Jurkat cell RNA spiked in. As to subset: FACS-sorted CD8+CD4-CCR7+CD45RA+ naive T cells. This TCR came from a human donor in good health. Some libraries in this study had Jurkat cell RNA spiked in. This chain uses TRBV20-1 with TRBJ2-7, with 12 bases lining up with TRBD2. The CDR3 nucleotides read TGCAGTGCTAGAGATGCGGGACTAGCGGGCTTGAGGTCCTACGAGCGGTACTTC. Protein: CSARDAGLAGLRSYERYF.